Shown below are 10 T cell receptor beta chains from a single sample sequenced in a study of early stage breast cancer tumors. Produced via immunoSEQ multiplex PCR; TCRdb's table is partial and in-frame only. The sample has fewer than 70,000 clones, around 80% seen once; the top ten hold around 4.7%. Sequenced: blood. These receptors were collected from a person aged 40-50 years with breast cancer.

This chain connects TRBV7-9 to TRBJ1-1; 9 nucleotides match TRBD1. V lost 5 bases and J lost 6; bases outside the gene matches: 13. In germline, CDR1 is SEHNR, CDR2 FQNEAQ (reference sequence). This CDR3 comprises 16 residues. CDR3 amino acids: CASSPTGGTGSSEAFF. The CDR3 region has the DNA TGTGCCAGCAGCCCAACGGGGGGGACAGGGTCGTCTGAAGCTTTCTTT.

The rearrangement links TRBV27 to TRBJ1-4, with TRBD1 as a possible D gene (5 bases). In germline, CDR1 is MNHEY, CDR2 SMNVEV (reference sequence). V dropped 5 bases and J dropped 4 bases, with 11 bases sitting between them. The CDR3 covers 14 residues. The CDR3 DNA reads TGTGCCAGCAGTCTCAGACAGTATAATGAAAAACTGTTTTTT. Translation: CASSLRQYNEKLFF. The variable domain in full, with the rest retrieved from reference TRBV27 and TRBJ1-4, is EAQVTQNPRYLITVTGKKLTVTCSQNMNHEYMSWYRQDPGLGLRQIYYSMNVEVTDKGDVPEGYKVSRKEKRNFPLILESPSPNQTSLYFCASSLRQYNEKLFFGSGTQLSVL.

The chain carries TRBV11-2 and TRBJ2-7; D perhaps matches TRBD2 (6 bases). The germline gives CDR1 SGHAT, CDR2 FQNNGV. This CDR3 contains 15 residues. The V end was cut by 5 bases, the J end by 4 bases, with 18 bases between. The CDR3 loop is CASSARDFGLYEQYF. CDR3 in DNA: TGTGCCAGCAGCGCCCGGGACTTCGGGTTATACGAGCAGTACTTC.

The rearrangement uses TRBV21-1 and TRBJ1-2; no DNA check was done on the table's D call, TRBD1. TRBV21-1 is shown as a pseudogene. The CDR3 consists of 22 residues. The CDR3 spells CASSKGPGQGAQPGSRPPGYTF. DNA of the CDR3: TGTGCCAGCAGCAAAGGGCCGGGACAGGGGGCGCAACCGGGCTCGAGGCCTCCTGGCTACACCTTC.

This chain connects TRBV11-2 to TRBJ1-5, with unresolved D. The V gene lost 1 base and the J gene lost 6 bases, with 10 bases spanning the gap. CDR3 length: 14 residues. The germline V gene has CDR1 SGHAT and CDR2 FQNNGV. CDR3 residues: CASSLAGNRQPQHF. The CDR3 coding sequence is TGTGCCAGCAGCTTAGCTGGGAATCGTCAGCCCCAGCATTTT.

The chain joins TRBV28 to TRBJ2-1; 8 nucleotides match TRBD2. Germline assignment: CDR1 MDHEN and CDR2 SYDVKM. V shed 3 bases and J 7 bases; nucleotides not matched to a gene: 8. The CDR3 sequence is 15 residues long. Here the CDR3 reads CASSFPAGASNEQFF. DNA for the CDR3: TGTGCCAGCAGTTTTCCAGCGGGAGCTTCAAATGAGCAGTTCTTC.

Only a few counts were recorded for this clone. The chain combines TRBV6-5 with TRBJ2-4; 10 bases map to TRBD2. Trimming removed 5 bases from V and 7 bases from J; junction bases left unmatched: 5. The CDR3 length is 14 residues. The germline V gene has CDR1 MNHEY and CDR2 SVGAGI. The CDR3 sequence is CASSPSGRTNIQYF. CDR3 DNA sequence: TGTGCCAGCAGTCCTAGCGGGAGAACGAACATTCAGTACTTC.

The J gene is TRBJ2-7, the V gene TRBV28; 7 bases are shared with TRBD1. Germline-derived CDR1 and CDR2 are MDHEN and SYDVKM. This CDR3 contains 14 residues. V lost 6 bases and J lost 2; bases outside the gene matches: 7. CDR3 coding DNA: TGTGCCAGCAGGTACGGGACAGCCCCCTACGAGCAGTACTTC. Residues: CASRYGTAPYEQYF.

The V and J genes are TRBV5-8 and TRBJ1-5; D might be TRBD1 (5 bases). The CDR3 loop spans 14 amino acids. Germline CDR1 reads SGHTS; CDR2 reads YDEGEE. Trimming left V 5 bases short and J 3 bases short, with 12 bases between. CDR3 protein: CASREEGNNQPQHF. The CDR3 DNA sequence: TGTGCCAGCAGGGAAGAGGGGAACAATCAGCCCCAGCATTTT.

The rearrangement links TRBV28 to TRBJ2-7; tentatively, D is TRBD1 (6 bases). The CDR3 has 12 residues. Per germline, CDR1 MDHEN and CDR2 SYDVKM. Trimming pared 7 bases from V and 2 bases from J, leaving 9 bases between. CDR3 in DNA: TGTGCCAGCAAAGGACAGACCTACGAGCAGTACTTC. Its translation: CASKGQTYEQYF.